This T cell receptor (beta chain) was recovered during a study of T cells after yellow fever vaccination. Overall study context: The SMART-Seq v4 Ultra Low Input method served to prepare the low-cell-number fractions.

This clonotype was recorded a few times. The germline V gene encodes CDR1 SGHRS and CDR2 YFSETQ. This CDR3 spans 14 amino acids. The V end lost 0 bases, the J end lost 2 bases, and 8 bases lay between the germline ends. In TCRdb, the 5' RACE reads were re-called with MiXCR into one record per CDR3 protein. There are around 310,000 distinct CDR3 sequences in the sample; 7.5% to 9% occur only once, and more than 15% lies in the top ten. Sequenced material: PBMCs, taken on the day of the first yellow fever vaccination. The clonotype comes from a man aged 18 to 29 who received the YFV17D yellow fever vaccine. V and J are TRBV5-1 and TRBJ1-1; D is unclear. As DNA, the CDR3 is TGCGCCAGCAGCTTGGAGGCATCCAACACTGAAGCTTTCTTT. The encoded protein is CASSLEASNTEAFF.